The text below deals with one T cell receptor beta chain. No cognate antigen has been identified for it. No much larger clonotype is one base removed from it; base qualities were not supplied. This specimen comes from a study of blood T cell repertoires in COVID-19 (dated by TCRdb to 2018 to 2021). Broadly, across the study: The collaborator samples originated in the United States, Italy and Spain and spanned the acute and convalescent phases of COVID-19. Where available, HLA class I and class II types were taken from metadata supplied by the sample provider and were not determined by assay-based typing. Deeply sampled blood TCRbeta repertoires from subjects exposed to, actively infected with, or recovered from COVID-19 were included in the dataset. The samples were drawn from the first 160 participants of the ongoing ImmuneRACE study and from 950 to 1,500 subjects provided by 6 global collaborators. The repertoires were released in a freely available public database intended as a resource for research on the immune response to SARS-CoV-2. Sample metadata almost always included a de-identified subject ID, COVID-19 status, age in years and sex. The material from the prospective study consisted of cDNA or gDNA derived from T cells, B-cell-depleted T cells, or PBMCs.

TCRbeta CDR3 regions were amplified from genomic DNA by means of the immunoSEQ Assay, a bias-controlled multiplex PCR. The study's processing was this. Nucleated cell counts per sample were estimated from amplification of reference gene primers within the assay. Sequence reads were collapsed and filtered to measure the absolute abundance of every unique TCRbeta CDR3 rearrangement. Productive Simpson clonality was computed per sample as the square root of Simpson's diversity index over productive rearrangements. TCRdb provides this immuneACCESS table in a form limited to in-frame rearrangements. Some clones are lacking; in checked studies, under half of them reflect an unresolved V gene, and why the rest are absent is not known. That table is the source of V, J and clone size, and D and trimming were worked out from the DNA. Within this sample are under 350,000 clones, with roughly 85% of them counted one time only. Approximately 7.5% of the sample rests with the top ten.

What the work shows at the level of the full study, not this receptor alone: How much clinical and demographic metadata was included differed by source and by participant, and the metadata was provided uncurated.

Collaborating institutions collected whole blood in K2EDTA tubes following their own protocols. For TCRbeta analysis, collaborators shipped samples as frozen whole blood, isolated PBMCs, or DNA extracted from either of those sample types. From a lookup of the germline V gene (reference sequence), CDR1 and CDR2 are SGHNT and YYREEE. Spanning cysteine to phenylalanine, the CDR3 consists of 17 amino acids. Left in the record is the CDR3 DNA by itself, 51 bases read in frame from the first base. The junction shows trimming of 3 bases on V and 2 bases on J, and the gene matches do not reach 6 bases of it.

The sequence was obtained from a human donor in a cohort sampled during active COVID-19. What was sequenced was peripheral blood. In this chain, TRBV5-4 is recombined with TRBJ2-3, with 13 bases in between that match TRBD2. The base sequence is TGTGCCAGCAGCTCTCGACTAGCGGGGGGTACCACAGATACGCAGTATTTT. Its coded protein is CASSSRLAGGTTDTQYF.